Shown below are 21 T cell receptor beta chains from a single sample sequenced in a study of blood T cell repertoires in COVID-19. The protocol was immunoSEQ multiplex PCR, while the TCRdb copy is restricted to in-frame clones and leaves out a portion. The sample lists about 400,000 clones, roughly 91% seen once, with about 1.7% in the top ten. The specimen was PBMCs or T cells enriched from blood (not recorded which). These receptors were taken from a woman aged 25 to 39 who had recovered from COVID-19.

The chain combines TRBV7-8 with TRBJ1-5; no clear D gene. This CDR3 spans 18 amino acids. With 1 base removed from V and 3 bases from J, the gap between germline ends came to 19 bases. CDR1 is SGHVS and CDR2 is FQNEAQ in the germline V gene. Written as DNA, the CDR3 is TGTGCCAGCAGCTTAGGATTGTCGGGGTCATACGTCAATCAGCCCCAGCATTTT. As protein: CASSLGLSGSYVNQPQHF. Full variable domain (missing parts from reference TRBV7-8 and TRBJ1-5): GAGVSQSPRYKVAKRGQDVALRCDPISGHVSLFWYQQALGQGPEFLTYFQNEAQLDKSGLPSDRFFAERPEGSVSTLKIQRTQQEDSAVYLCASSLGLSGSYVNQPQHFGDGTRLSIL.

The V gene is TRBV27, the J gene TRBJ1-2, with a tentative D call TRBD1 (5 bases). This CDR3 contains 14 residues. The V end was cut by 5 bases, the J end by 5 bases, with 15 bases between. Germline-derived CDR1 and CDR2 are MNHEY and SMNVEV (reference sequence). The CDR3 nucleotides read TGTGCCAGCAGTCCAGGGTTTTTACGGTATGGCTACACCTTC. Translated, it gives CASSPGFLRYGYTF.

The chain recombines TRBV2 with TRBJ1-2; D gene unclear. Germline CDR1 reads SNHLY; CDR2 reads FYNNEI. V was clipped by 3 bases and J by 7 bases, with 12 bases between them. The CDR3 length is 13 residues. CDR3: CASSEFSVSGYTF. The CDR3 nucleotides are TGTGCCAGCAGTGAGTTCTCGGTTAGTGGCTACACCTTC.

The chain combines TRBV3-1 (or the pseudogene TRBV3-2) with TRBJ2-7; D not resolved. Germline values: CDR1 LGHDT, CDR2 YNNKEL (reference sequence). V was clipped by 1 base and J by 0 bases, with 13 bases between them. This CDR3 spans 16 amino acids. CDR3 region: CASSQAWQAHSYEQYF. CDR3 in DNA: TGTGCCAGCAGCCAAGCGTGGCAGGCCCACTCCTACGAGCAGTACTTC.

The chain uses TRBV3-1 (or the pseudogene TRBV3-2) and TRBJ1-2; unclear D gene. V was trimmed by 2 bases and J by 8 bases, leaving 9 bases between them. Germline CDR1 LGHDT, CDR2 YNNKEL (reference sequence). This CDR3 region has 12 residues. CDR3 sequence (DNA): TGTGCCAGCAGCCAAACGGGTGCGGGCTACACCTTC. Its translation: CASSQTGAGYTF.

V is TRBV18 and J is TRBJ2-2; 10 nucleotides align to TRBD2. CDR1 and CDR2 (germline): KGHSH, LQKENI. With V trimmed by 2 bases and J by 0 bases, 6 bases remained unmatched. The CDR3 is 18 residues long. CDR3 nucleotide sequence: TGTGCCAGCTCACCAGCTGCTAGCGGGGGCGCGAACACCGGGGAGCTGTTTTTT. Protein sequence: CASSPAASGGANTGELFF.

DNA of the CDR3: TGTGCCAGCAGCGGTAGCGGGGGGGCCGCCGGGGAGCTGTTTTTT. It is translated as CASSGSGGAAGELFF. The chain carries TRBV7-6 and TRBJ2-2, with 11 bases lining up with TRBD2. The CDR3 contains 15 residues. In germline, CDR1 is SGHVS, CDR2 FNYEAQ. Trimming removed 5 bases from V and 6 bases from J; junction bases left unmatched: 5.

This chain links TRBV3-1 (or the pseudogene TRBV3-2) with TRBJ1-2; 7 nucleotides align to TRBD1. V shed 4 bases and J 4 bases; nucleotides not matched to a gene: 3. The CDR3 is made up of 13 amino acids. Germline V gene data show CDR1 as LGHDT and CDR2 as YNNKEL (reference sequence). CDR3 amino acids: CASSPDRIYGYTF. The CDR3 DNA sequence: TGTGCCAGCAGCCCGGACAGGATCTATGGCTACACCTTC.

This CDR3 is CASSQDLGSRKIYGYTF. The CDR3, as DNA: TGCGCCAGCAGCCAAGATCTAGGCAGCCGAAAAATTTATGGCTACACCTTC. V is TRBV4-1 and J is TRBJ1-2, with D unresolved. V was clipped by 0 bases and J by 5 bases, with 19 bases between them. Per the germline V gene, CDR1 is MGHRA and CDR2 is YSYEKL. The CDR3 consists of 17 residues.

V and J are TRBV5-4 and TRBJ1-3, with TRBD1 as a possible D gene (6 bases). The CDR3 runs 15 residues. Germline loops: CDR1 SGHNT, CDR2 YYREEE (reference sequence). The V and J ends lost 1 base and 8 bases respectively, with 16 bases between them. CDR3 nucleotide sequence: TGTGCCAGCAGCTTGCTACAGGGTGGTACAGACACCATATATTTT. Encoded protein: CASSLLQGGTDTIYF.

The chain links TRBV19 to TRBJ2-7, with D maybe TRBD2 (6 bases). CDR3 size: 15 residues. V was shortened by 5 bases and J by 3 bases, with 17 bases between the two germline ends. Germline values: CDR1 LNHDA, CDR2 SQIVND (reference sequence). The CDR3 reads CASSETGTVGYEQYF. The CDR3 bases are TGTGCCAGTAGTGAGACCGGGACTGTAGGCTACGAGCAGTACTTC.

The J gene is TRBJ1-1, the V gene TRBV2, with 7 bases aligning to TRBD1. V shed 6 bases and J 2 bases; nucleotides not matched to a gene: 9. The CDR3 covers 15 residues. Germline assignment: CDR1 SNHLY and CDR2 FYNNEI. CDR3 sequence reads: CASSAIDRDNTEAFF. The CDR3 DNA sequence: TGTGCCAGCAGCGCCATCGACAGGGATAACACTGAAGCTTTCTTT.

The rearrangement uses TRBV4-2 and TRBJ2-1; tentative D call: TRBD2 (6 bases). Germline V lookup: CDR1 LGHNA, CDR2 YNFKEQ. The CDR3 is 15 amino acids. The V end lost 1 base, the J end lost 9 bases, and 16 bases lay between the germline ends. The CDR3 sequence is CASSQGAGIFIEQFF. CDR3 DNA sequence: TGTGCCAGCAGCCAAGGGGCGGGGATCTTCATTGAGCAGTTCTTC.

The chain has TRBV6-5 and TRBJ2-7; D is possibly TRBD1 (6 bases). The CDR3 length is 15 residues. In germline, CDR1 is MNHEY, CDR2 SVGAGI. V was pared by 7 bases and J by 0 bases, with 16 bases between. Here the CDR3 DNA reads TGTGCCAGCAATAGGGACACTTACCTCTCCTACGAGCAGTACTTC. Translation: CASNRDTYLSYEQYF.

The chain uses TRBV4-3 and TRBJ2-2, with 10 bases identical to TRBD1. The germline gives CDR1 LGHNA, CDR2 YSLEER. The CDR3 consists of 16 residues. V lost 3 bases, J lost 2 bases, and 3 bases stayed unmatched. CDR3 sequence reads: CASSQTGGYNTGELFF. In DNA, the CDR3 is TGCGCCAGCAGCCAGACAGGGGGCTACAACACCGGGGAGCTGTTTTTT.

The chain couples TRBV4-3 to TRBJ1-1; 10 bases are shared with TRBD1. Germline lookup yields CDR1 LGHNA and CDR2 YSLEER. The trim removed 1 base at V and 2 bases at J, leaving 10 bases unmatched. This CDR3 region has 18 residues. The CDR3: CASSQGPGTGAVNTEAFF. The CDR3 nucleotides are TGCGCCAGCAGCCAAGGCCCCGGGACAGGGGCCGTCAACACTGAAGCTTTCTTT.

J is TRBJ1-6 and V is TRBV19; D is uncertain. The CDR3 spans 18 residues. Germline CDR1 LNHDA, CDR2 SQIVND (reference sequence). Deletions cut 7 bases from V and 5 bases from J, with 24 bases between. CDR3 region: CASTPRGLTPDNNSPLHF. Here the CDR3 DNA reads TGTGCCAGTACCCCACGGGGTCTCACGCCCGATAATAATTCACCCCTCCACTTT. The full variable domain, its missing parts supplied by reference TRBV19 and TRBJ1-6, is DGGITQSPKYLFRKEGQNVTLSCEQNLNHDAMYWYRQDPGQGLRLIYYSQIVNDFQKGDIAEGYSVSREKKESFPLTVTSAQKNPTAFYLCASTPRGLTPDNNSPLHFGNGTRLTVT.

This clone was observed a handful of times. The chain combines TRBV27 with TRBJ2-7; possibly TRBD2 for D (5 bases). The germline CDR1 and CDR2 sequences are MNHEY and SMNVEV (reference sequence). This CDR3 has 15 residues. The ends were cut back, 3 bases at V and 0 bases at J, with 12 bases in the middle. The CDR3 protein is CASSFGPGSSYEQYF. The CDR3, as DNA: TGTGCCAGCAGTTTTGGTCCGGGGTCCTCCTACGAGCAGTACTTC.

This chain joins TRBV19 and TRBJ1-2, with a possible D match to TRBD1 (5 bases). Per the germline V gene, CDR1 is LNHDA and CDR2 is SQIVND (reference sequence). The CDR3 contains 15 residues. Trimming cost V 4 bases and J 3 bases, with 15 bases left between them. The CDR3: CASSSHRQRHYGYTF. CDR3 nucleotides: TGTGCCAGTAGTAGCCATAGACAGCGACACTATGGCTACACCTTC.

The CDR3 is CAWSVPTTGAGELFF. The CDR3 nucleotides are TGTGCCTGGAGTGTCCCTACAACAGGGGCCGGGGAGCTGTTTTTT. This chain connects TRBV30 to TRBJ2-2, with 7 bases lining up with TRBD1. Germline values: CDR1 GTSNPN, CDR2 SVGIG (reference sequence). The J segment lost 6 bases and the V segment lost 0 bases, leaving 7 bases of the junction unmatched. The CDR3 consists of 15 residues. The whole variable domain, filled in from reference TRBV30 and TRBJ2-2, reads SQTIHQWPATLVQPVGSPLSLECTVEGTSNPNLYWYRQAAGRGLQLLFYSVGIGQISSEVPQNLSASRPQDRQFILSSKKLLLSDSGFYLCAWSVPTTGAGELFFGEGSRLTVL.

A few counts support this clone. The rearrangement links TRBV4-1 to TRBJ2-3; D perhaps matches TRBD2 (6 bases). From germline, CDR1 is MGHRA and CDR2 YSYEKL. Trimming removed 4 bases at V and 3 bases at J, with 20 bases between. CDR3 size: 17 residues. The CDR3 sequence: CASSRSFSASGTDTQYF. The DNA for the CDR3 is TGCGCCAGCAGCCGCAGTTTTTCGGCAAGCGGGACAGATACGCAGTATTTT.